These 24 T cell receptor beta chains were sequenced from one sample in a study of cytomegalovirus exposure and HLA in healthy donors. Profiled with immunoSEQ multiplex PCR; TCRdb holds only in-frame clones, not every one. The table shows around 70,000 clones, with about 93% occurring only once. Sequencing used PBMCs. The receptor set was obtained from a man aged 18 to 30 in good health and CMV-seropositive.

The chain is built from TRBV9 and TRBJ2-7; D possibly corresponds to TRBD2 (6 bases). Germline V lookup: CDR1 SGDLS, CDR2 YYNGEE. The length of the CDR3 is 14 residues. V was cut by 3 bases and J by 3 bases, with 13 bases left in between. The CDR3 coding sequence is TGTGCCAGCAGCGCCACTGGGGGGAGCTACGAGCAGTACTTC. Encoded protein: CASSATGGSYEQYF.

The rearrangement uses TRBV9 and TRBJ2-3; the match to TRBD2 covers 14 bases. The CDR3 is 20 amino acids. V trimming: 3 bases; J trimming: 4 bases; junction bases outside the gene matches: 16. Germline V gene lookup returns CDR1 SGDLS and CDR2 YYNGEE. The CDR3 nucleotides read TGTGCCAGCAGCGCCCTAGAAGGGACTAGCGGGAGCCCCTTGTCAGATACGCAGTATTTT. Its translation is CASSALEGTSGSPLSDTQYF. The complete variable domain, with remaining parts taken from reference TRBV9 and TRBJ2-3, reads DSGVTQTPKHLITATGQRVTLRCSPRSGDLSVYWYQQSLDQGLQFLIQYYNGEERAKGNILERFSAQQFPDLHSELNLSSLELGDSALYFCASSALEGTSGSPLSDTQYFGPGTRLTVL.

The V call is TRBV28, the J call TRBJ2-7, with TRBD2 as a possible D gene (6 bases). Trimming pared 3 bases from V and 1 base from J, leaving 13 bases between. The CDR3 is made up of 15 amino acids. Germline V gives CDR1 MDHEN, CDR2 SYDVKM. The CDR3 DNA reads as TGTGCCAGCAGTTTTGGCCCGGGGAGGTCCTACGAGCAGTACTTC. Residues: CASSFGPGRSYEQYF.

The gene calls are TRBV18 and TRBJ2-2; 7 bases are shared with TRBD1. From germline, CDR1 is KGHSH and CDR2 LQKENI. The CDR3 contains 15 residues. Losses at the gene ends were 3 bases for V and 2 bases for J; bases not matched to a gene: 3. CDR3: CASSPNRGNTGELFF. CDR3 sequence (DNA): TGTGCCAGCTCACCCAACAGGGGTAACACCGGGGAGCTGTTTTTT.

The rearrangement uses TRBV19 and TRBJ1-2; 12 bases are a match to TRBD1. Germline CDR1 is LNHDA and CDR2 is SQIVND (reference sequence). With V trimmed by 6 bases and J by 5 bases, 7 bases remained unmatched. The CDR3 has 15 residues. The DNA of the CDR3 is TGTGCCAGTAGCCCGGGACAGGGGGCTAGTTATGGCTACACCTTC. Amino acids: CASSPGQGASYGYTF.

This chain joins TRBV21-1 and TRBJ2-4; no DNA check was done on the table's D call, TRBD1. TRBV21-1 constitutes a pseudogene. This CDR3 is built from 16 residues. CDR3 DNA: TGTGCCAGCAGAAAAGACAGGGGGCTGGTAGAAAACATTCAGTACTTC. Encoded protein: CASRKDRGLVENIQYF.

V gene TRBV9 combines with J gene TRBJ2-1; TRBD2 is a possible D gene (5 bases). The germline V gene has CDR1 SGDLS and CDR2 YYNGEE. The V end lost 5 bases, the J end lost 8 bases, and 20 bases lay between the germline ends. The CDR3 contains 15 residues. In DNA, the CDR3 is TGTGCCAGCAGAGATCAGGTTGGGGAGTCCCATGAGCAGTTCTTC. The encoded protein is CASRDQVGESHEQFF.

The chain has TRBV27 and TRBJ2-5; 7 bases match TRBD1. Germline V gene sequence: CDR1 MNHEY, CDR2 SMNVEV (reference sequence). This CDR3 has 15 residues. J was trimmed by 5 bases and V by 2 bases; bases with no gene match: 8. The CDR3 spells CASSLRDSPGETQYF. The CDR3 coding sequence is TGTGCCAGCAGTTTAAGGGACAGCCCGGGCGAGACCCAGTACTTC.

J is TRBJ2-1 and V is TRBV5-4; D gene unclear. Trimming pared 4 bases from V and 3 bases from J, leaving 8 bases between. CDR3 size: 13 residues. Germline CDR1 reads SGHNT; CDR2 reads YYREEE (reference sequence). The CDR3 reads CASSPDNYNEQFF. CDR3 coding DNA: TGTGCCAGCAGCCCAGACAACTACAATGAGCAGTTCTTC.

The chain combines TRBV6-1 with TRBJ2-3; D possibly corresponds to TRBD1 (5 bases). Trimming cost V 0 bases and J 2 bases, with 9 bases left between them. Per germline, CDR1 MNHNS and CDR2 SASEGT. The CDR3 sequence is 15 residues long. The CDR3 region is CASSEAGVHTDTQYF. CDR3 sequence (DNA): TGTGCCAGCAGTGAAGCAGGGGTCCACACAGATACGCAGTATTTT.

The chain has TRBV2 and TRBJ2-1; TRBD2 agrees at 12 bases. Germline CDR1 and CDR2: SNHLY and FYNNEI. The ends lost 6 bases at V and 5 bases at J; junction bases unmatched: 2. The CDR3 consists of 14 residues. For the CDR3, the DNA is TGTGCCAGCAGGAGGACTAGCGGGGACAATGAGCAGTTCTTC. It encodes CASRRTSGDNEQFF.

The CDR3 bases are TGCGCCAGCAGCTTGGGGGCGGGAACCTACAATGAGCAGTTCTTC. Translating gives CASSLGAGTYNEQFF. The rearrangement uses TRBV5-1 and TRBJ2-1; D perhaps matches TRBD2 (6 bases). Germline CDR1 reads SGHRS; CDR2 reads YFSETQ. V lost 0 bases and J lost 2, with 9 bases in between. CDR3 length equals 15 residues.

Details on this clone: At one boundary the junction diverges from the germline segment, which might be a read error. The gene calls are TRBV4-1 and TRBJ2-1, with TRBD2 matching over 8 bases. From germline, CDR1 is MGHRA and CDR2 YSYEKL. There are 15 residues in the CDR3. CDR3 sequence (DNA): TGTGCCAGCAGCCAAGATCGACTAGCGAGCGATGAGCAGTTCTTC. Its translation is CASSQDRLASDEQFF.

The V gene is TRBV10-3, the J gene TRBJ1-2; D uncertain. The CDR3 consists of 13 residues. CDR1 is ENHRY, CDR2 SYGVKD, per germline. Trimming stripped 3 bases from V and 2 bases from J, with 7 bases between. CDR3 DNA sequence: TGTGCCATCAGTGACGAGGGAAACTATGGCTACACCTTC. The encoded protein is CAISDEGNYGYTF.

The J gene is TRBJ2-7, the V gene TRBV28; 7 bases match TRBD2. The CDR3 consists of 15 residues. V lost 0 bases to trimming and J lost 1 base; unmatched junction nucleotides: 3. The germline V gene has CDR1 MDHEN and CDR2 SYDVKM. In nucleotides, the CDR3 is TGTGCCAGCAGTTTATGGCCGGGAGGTTCCTACGAGCAGTACTTC. This encodes CASSLWPGGSYEQYF.

The V gene is TRBV28, the J gene TRBJ2-7; 14 positions agree with TRBD2. CDR1 is MDHEN and CDR2 is SYDVKM in the germline V gene. CDR3 length: 15 amino acids. Unmatched junction bases numbered 6, after V lost 6 bases and J lost 5 bases. The CDR3 region has the DNA TGTGCCAGCAGGGGACTAGCGGGAGTAAGGGACGAGCAGTACTTC. Translation: CASRGLAGVRDEQYF.

The chain is built from TRBV30 and TRBJ1-5; 8 bases map to TRBD1. V trimming: 5 bases; J trimming: 6 bases; junction bases outside the gene matches: 3. Germline V gene lookup returns CDR1 GTSNPN and CDR2 SVGIG (reference sequence). This CDR3 has 12 amino acids. CDR3 loop: CAWDRGGQPQHF. CDR3 bases: TGTGCCTGGGACAGGGGAGGTCAGCCCCAGCATTTT.

V usage is TRBV4-1 and J usage is TRBJ2-1; TRBD1 might be the D (6 bases). Germline CDR1 MGHRA, CDR2 YSYEKL. The V end lost 6 bases, the J end lost 4 bases, and 13 bases lay between the germline ends. This CDR3 is 14 amino acids long. The CDR3 spells CASRTQGQYNEQFF. The CDR3 bases are TGCGCCAGCAGGACTCAGGGGCAGTACAATGAGCAGTTCTTC.

This clone turned up a few times. This chain connects TRBV5-4 to TRBJ2-5; D unclear. V shed 1 base and J shed 4 bases, with 8 bases lying between them. Germline CDR1 and CDR2: SGHNT and YYREEE (reference sequence). CDR3 length: 13 residues. DNA of the CDR3: TGTGCCAGCAGCTTGAAACCGGGAGAGACCCAGTACTTC. Amino acids: CASSLKPGETQYF.

This clone was counted at least ten times. The V gene is TRBV11-2, the J gene TRBJ2-5; TRBD2 matches 8 bases. V shed 2 bases and J 2 bases; nucleotides not matched to a gene: 7. The CDR3 is 16 amino acids. Germline assignment: CDR1 SGHAT and CDR2 FQNNGV. The CDR3 spells CASSLTGGYDQETQYF. CDR3 coding DNA: TGTGCCAGCAGCTTAACGGGGGGGTACGATCAAGAGACCCAGTACTTC.

The rearrangement uses TRBV28 and TRBJ2-1; D may be TRBD1 (6 bases). The CDR3 loop spans 15 amino acids. Germline CDR1 and CDR2: MDHEN and SYDVKM. Between the trimmed V and J ends, which lost 5 bases and 6 bases, there was a span of 17 bases. CDR3 nucleotides: TGTGCCAGCAGTCCCTGGACAGTTTCCATCAATGAGCAGTTCTTC. Translating it yields CASSPWTVSINEQFF.

The count of this clone is one. The rearrangement uses TRBV20-1 and TRBJ2-5; 8 bases are shared with TRBD2. The CDR3 is made up of 11 amino acids. Germline assignment: CDR1 DFQATT and CDR2 SNEGSKA (reference sequence). The CDR3 loop is CSGRGRETQYF. DNA for the CDR3: TGCAGCGGGAGGGGGAGGGAGACCCAGTACTTC.

V usage is TRBV10-1 and J usage is TRBJ1-1, with D perhaps matching TRBD1 (5 bases). Trimming cost V 3 bases and J 1 base, with 9 bases left between them. The V gene's germline CDR1 is WNHNN and CDR2 SYGVQD (reference sequence). The CDR3 loop spans 14 amino acids. This chain's CDR3 is CASSEDSSNTEAFF. CDR3 DNA sequence: TGCGCCAGCAGTGAAGACAGTTCGAACACTGAAGCTTTCTTT.

The genes are TRBV30 and TRBJ1-4; tentatively, D is TRBD1 (5 bases). The CDR3 has 14 residues. V lost 3 bases and J 3 bases, leaving 11 bases between the germline ends. CDR1 is GTSNPN and CDR2 is SVGIG in the germline V gene (reference sequence). For the CDR3, the DNA is TGTGCCTGGAGGGGGCCAGCCTCTAATGAAAAACTGTTTTTT. It translates to CAWRGPASNEKLFF.